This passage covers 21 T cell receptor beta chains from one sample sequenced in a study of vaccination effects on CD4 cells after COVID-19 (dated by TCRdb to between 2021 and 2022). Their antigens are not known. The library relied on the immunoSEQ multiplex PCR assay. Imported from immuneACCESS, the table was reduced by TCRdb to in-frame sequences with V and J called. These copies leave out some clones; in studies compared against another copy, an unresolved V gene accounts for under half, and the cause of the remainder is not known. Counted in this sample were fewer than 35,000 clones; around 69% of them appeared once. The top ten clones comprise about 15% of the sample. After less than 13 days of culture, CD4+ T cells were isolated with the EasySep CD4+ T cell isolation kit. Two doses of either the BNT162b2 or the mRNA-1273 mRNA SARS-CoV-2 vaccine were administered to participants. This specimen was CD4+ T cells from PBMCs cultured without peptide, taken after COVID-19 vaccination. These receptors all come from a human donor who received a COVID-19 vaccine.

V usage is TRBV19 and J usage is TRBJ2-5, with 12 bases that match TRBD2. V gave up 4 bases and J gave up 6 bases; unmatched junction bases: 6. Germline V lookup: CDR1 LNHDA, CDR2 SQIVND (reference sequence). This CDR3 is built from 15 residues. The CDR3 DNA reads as TGTGCCAGTAGTACTCCTAGCGGGAGGGGAAAGACCCAGTACTTC. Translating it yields CASSTPSGRGKTQYF.

In nucleotides, the CDR3 is TGTGCCAGCAGCGCCCCCGGGACAGGGGACTACAATGAGCAGTTCTTC. This sequence encodes CASSAPGTGDYNEQFF. The genes are TRBV7-9 and TRBJ2-1; 10 positions match TRBD1. V lost 5 bases, J lost 3 bases, and 7 bases stayed unmatched. CDR1 is SEHNR, CDR2 FQNEAQ, per germline (reference sequence). The CDR3 is made up of 16 amino acids. Complete variable domain (other parts from reference TRBV7-9 and TRBJ2-1): DTGVSQNPRHKITKRGQNVTFRCDPISEHNRLYWYRQTLGQGPEFLTYFQNEAQLEKSRLLSDRFSAERPKGSFSTLEIQRTEQGDSAMYLCASSAPGTGDYNEQFFGPGTRLTVL.

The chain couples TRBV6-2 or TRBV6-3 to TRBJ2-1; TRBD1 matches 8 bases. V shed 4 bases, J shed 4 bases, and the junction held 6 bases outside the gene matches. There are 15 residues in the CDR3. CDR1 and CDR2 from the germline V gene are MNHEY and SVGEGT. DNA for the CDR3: TGTGCCAGCAGTTCCCGGACAGGGACATACAATGAGCAGTTCTTC. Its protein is CASSSRTGTYNEQFF.

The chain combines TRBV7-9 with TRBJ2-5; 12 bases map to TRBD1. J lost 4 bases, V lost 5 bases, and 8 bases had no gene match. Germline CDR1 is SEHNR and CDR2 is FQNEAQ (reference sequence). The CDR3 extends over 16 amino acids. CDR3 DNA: TGTGCCAGCAGCCCCTCACCGGGACAGGGGGCAGAGACCCAGTACTTC. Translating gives CASSPSPGQGAETQYF. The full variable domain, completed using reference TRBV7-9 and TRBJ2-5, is DTGVSQNPRHKITKRGQNVTFRCDPISEHNRLYWYRQTLGQGPEFLTYFQNEAQLEKSRLLSDRFSAERPKGSFSTLEIQRTEQGDSAMYLCASSPSPGQGAETQYFGPGTRLLVL.

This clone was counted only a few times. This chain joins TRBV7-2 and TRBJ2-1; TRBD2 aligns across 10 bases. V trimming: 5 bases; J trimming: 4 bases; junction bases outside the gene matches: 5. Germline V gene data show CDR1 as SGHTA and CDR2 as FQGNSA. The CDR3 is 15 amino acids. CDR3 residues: CASSLASGGYNEQFF. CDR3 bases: TGTGCCAGCAGCCTGGCTAGCGGGGGTTACAATGAGCAGTTCTTC.

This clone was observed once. CDR3 amino acids: CASSPGLQGGQPQHF. CDR3 coding DNA: TGTGCCAGCAGTCCGGGACTCCAAGGGGGTCAGCCCCAGCATTTT. The chain joins TRBV6-2 or TRBV6-3 to TRBJ1-5; D may be TRBD1 (6 bases). The CDR3 spans 15 residues. The V end lost 5 bases, the J end lost 6 bases, and 17 bases lay between the germline ends. In germline, CDR1 is MNHEY, CDR2 SVGEGT.

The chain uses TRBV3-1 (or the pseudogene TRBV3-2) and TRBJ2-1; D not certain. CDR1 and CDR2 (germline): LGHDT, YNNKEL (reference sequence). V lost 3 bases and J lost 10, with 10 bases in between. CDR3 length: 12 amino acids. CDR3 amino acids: CASSHRVGEQFF. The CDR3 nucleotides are TGTGCCAGCAGCCATCGGGTGGGGGAGCAGTTCTTC.

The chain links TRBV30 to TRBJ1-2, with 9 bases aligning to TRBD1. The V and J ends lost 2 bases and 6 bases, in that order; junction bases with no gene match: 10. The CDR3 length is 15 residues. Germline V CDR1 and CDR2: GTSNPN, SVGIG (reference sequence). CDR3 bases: TGTGCCTGGAGTCGGTGGACAGGGGCAGGCCATGGCTACACCTTC. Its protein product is CAWSRWTGAGHGYTF.

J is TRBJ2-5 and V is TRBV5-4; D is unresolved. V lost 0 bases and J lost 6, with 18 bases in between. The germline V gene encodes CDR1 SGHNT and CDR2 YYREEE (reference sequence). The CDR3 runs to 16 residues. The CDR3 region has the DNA TGTGCCAGCAGCTTGGCTGATGTAACATCCACCCAGACCCAGTACTTC. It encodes CASSLADVTSTQTQYF.

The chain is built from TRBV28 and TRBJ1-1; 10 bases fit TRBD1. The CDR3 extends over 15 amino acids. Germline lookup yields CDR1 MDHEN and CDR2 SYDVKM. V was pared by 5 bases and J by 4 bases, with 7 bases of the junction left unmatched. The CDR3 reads CASSPDRGRSTEAFF. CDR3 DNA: TGTGCCAGCAGTCCCGACAGGGGGCGAAGCACTGAAGCTTTCTTT.

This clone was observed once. This CDR3 is CASSLVGGVGSNQPQHF. For the CDR3, the DNA is TGTGCCAGCAGTTTAGTTGGTGGGGTGGGGAGCAATCAGCCCCAGCATTTT. The chain joins TRBV28 to TRBJ1-5; no definite D call. Germline V gives CDR1 MDHEN, CDR2 SYDVKM. Deletions cut 2 bases from V and 1 base from J, with 15 bases between. This CDR3 is built from 17 residues.

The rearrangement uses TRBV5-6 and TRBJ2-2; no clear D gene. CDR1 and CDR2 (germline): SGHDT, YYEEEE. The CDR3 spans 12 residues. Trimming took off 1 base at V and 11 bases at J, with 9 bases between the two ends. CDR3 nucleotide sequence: TGTGCCAGCAGCTTGTTGCGCAGTGAGCTGTTTTTT. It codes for CASSLLRSELFF.

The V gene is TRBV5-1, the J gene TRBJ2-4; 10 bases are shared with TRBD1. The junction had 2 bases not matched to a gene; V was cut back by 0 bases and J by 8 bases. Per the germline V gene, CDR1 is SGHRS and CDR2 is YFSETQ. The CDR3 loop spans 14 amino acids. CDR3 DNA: TGCGCCAGCAGCTTGGTGGGGACAGGGGACATTCAGTACTTC. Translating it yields CASSLVGTGDIQYF.

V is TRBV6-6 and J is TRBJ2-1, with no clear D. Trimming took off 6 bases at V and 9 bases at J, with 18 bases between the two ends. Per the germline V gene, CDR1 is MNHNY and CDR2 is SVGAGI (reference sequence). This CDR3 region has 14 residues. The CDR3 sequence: CASRQDGLPIEQFF. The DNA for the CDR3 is TGTGCCAGCAGGCAGGACGGGCTTCCCATTGAGCAGTTCTTC.

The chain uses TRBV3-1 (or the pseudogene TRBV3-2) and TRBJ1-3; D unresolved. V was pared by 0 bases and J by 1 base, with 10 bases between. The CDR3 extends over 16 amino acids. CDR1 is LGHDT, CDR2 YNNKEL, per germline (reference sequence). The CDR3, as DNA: TGTGCCAGCAGCCAAGAACGGGTCGTATCTGGAAACACCATATATTTT. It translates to CASSQERVVSGNTIYF.

CDR3 region: CASSPRVSLRGYTF. CDR3 sequence (DNA): TGTGCCAGCAGCCCACGGGTCTCCCTGCGCGGCTACACCTTC. The chain uses TRBV7-2 and TRBJ1-2; D is ambiguous. Germline V gene lookup returns CDR1 SGHTA and CDR2 FQGNSA. V lost 5 bases, J lost 8 bases, and 18 bases lay in between. The CDR3 extends over 14 amino acids. Based on the CDR3 plus reference TRBV7-2 and TRBJ1-2, the full variable domain is GAGVSQSPSNKVTEKGKDVELRCDPISGHTALYWYRQSLGQGLEFLIYFQGNSAPDKSGLPSDRFSAERTGGSVSTLTIQRTQQEDSAVYLCASSPRVSLRGYTFGSGTRLTVV.

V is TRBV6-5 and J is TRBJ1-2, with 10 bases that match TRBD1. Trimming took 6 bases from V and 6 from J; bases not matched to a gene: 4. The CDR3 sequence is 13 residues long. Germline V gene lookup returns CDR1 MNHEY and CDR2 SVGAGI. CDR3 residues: CASRPDRGHGYTF. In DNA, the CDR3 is TGTGCCAGCAGACCTGACAGGGGGCATGGCTACACCTTC.

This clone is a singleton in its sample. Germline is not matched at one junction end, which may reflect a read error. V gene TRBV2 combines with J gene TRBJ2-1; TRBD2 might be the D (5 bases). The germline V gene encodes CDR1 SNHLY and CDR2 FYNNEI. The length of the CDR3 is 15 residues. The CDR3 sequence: CASREAEFSYNEQFF. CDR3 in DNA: TGTGCCAGCAGGGAAGCGGAGTTCTCCTACAATGAGCAGTTCTTC.

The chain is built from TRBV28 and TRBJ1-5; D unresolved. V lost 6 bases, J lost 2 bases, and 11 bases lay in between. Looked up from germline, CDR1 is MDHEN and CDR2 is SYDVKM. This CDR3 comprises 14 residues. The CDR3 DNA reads TGTGCCAGCAGCCCCCCGTATGGCAATCAGCCCCAGCATTTT. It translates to CASSPPYGNQPQHF. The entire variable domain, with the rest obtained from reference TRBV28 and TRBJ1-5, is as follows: DVKVTQSSRYLVKRTGEKVFLECVQDMDHENMFWYRQDPGLGLRLIYFSYDVKMKEKGDIPEGYSVSREKKERFSLILESASTNQTSMYLCASSPPYGNQPQHFGDGTRLSIL.

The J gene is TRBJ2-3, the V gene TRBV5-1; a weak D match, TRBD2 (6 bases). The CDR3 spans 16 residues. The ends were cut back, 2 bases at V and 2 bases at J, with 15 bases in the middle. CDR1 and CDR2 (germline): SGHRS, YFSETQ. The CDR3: CASSLPRGESTDTQYF. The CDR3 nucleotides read TGCGCCAGCAGCTTACCGCGGGGTGAATCCACAGATACGCAGTATTTT.

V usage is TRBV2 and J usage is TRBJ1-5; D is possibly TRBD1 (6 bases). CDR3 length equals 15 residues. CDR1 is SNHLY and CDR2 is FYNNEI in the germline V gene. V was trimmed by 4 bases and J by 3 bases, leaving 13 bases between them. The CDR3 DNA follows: TGTGCCAGCAGTGCTCCAGACAGGATCAATCAGCCCCAGCATTTT. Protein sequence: CASSAPDRINQPQHF.